The 23 T cell receptor beta chains given below trace back to one sample, sequenced in a study of naive and memory T cell subsets. Both TRBC1 and TRBC2 were covered by a beta constant-region primer of two equimolar oligonucleotides. Ligated cDNA was amplified by four rounds of PCR with nested alpha and beta constant-region primers and SP2. Using its own MiXCR run on the UMI-ligation and nested PCR reads, TCRdb lists one record per CDR3 protein. The profile shows 120,000 or so distinct CDR3 sequences, around a third of them singletons. Sequencing was performed on central memory CD4+ T cells from blood. These receptors were obtained from a human donor in good health.

The V gene is TRBV29-1, the J gene TRBJ2-7; no reliable D call. The CDR3 has 12 amino acids. Per germline, CDR1 SQVTM and CDR2 ANQGSEA. V was pared by 7 bases and J by 2 bases, with 12 bases between. The CDR3 loop reads CSASTQTYEQYF. DNA for the CDR3: TGCAGCGCTTCGACACAAACCTACGAGCAGTACTTC.

The chain couples TRBV6-6 to TRBJ1-1, with D unresolved. CDR3 length: 13 residues. Trimming left V 3 bases short and J 4 bases short, with 9 bases between. Germline V CDR1 and CDR2: MNHNY, SVGAGI (reference sequence). The CDR3 sequence is CASSYGESTEAFF. In DNA, the CDR3 is TGTGCCAGCAGTTATGGAGAATCCACTGAAGCTTTCTTT.

CDR3 sequence reads: CASSLGTTEVYEQYF. In DNA form, the CDR3 reads TGTGCCAGCAGTTTGGGGACTACCGAGGTGTACGAGCAGTACTTC. The rearrangement links TRBV28 to TRBJ2-7; TRBD2 aligns across 7 bases. J gave up 4 bases and V 3 bases, and 9 bases lay outside the gene matches. Germline loops: CDR1 MDHEN, CDR2 SYDVKM. This CDR3 is built from 15 residues.

This clonotype was found once. The chain recombines TRBV7-3 with TRBJ2-2; D remains unclear. CDR1 and CDR2 from the germline V gene are SGHTA and FQGTGA. This CDR3 is built from 12 residues. V lost 8 bases and J lost 1, with 5 bases in between. The CDR3 loop reads CASARNTGELFF. CDR3 sequence (DNA): TGTGCCAGCGCCCGGAACACCGGGGAGCTGTTTTTT.

The chain uses TRBV7-2 and TRBJ2-7, with TRBD2 as a possible D gene (5 bases). The CDR3 contains 13 residues. V lost 5 bases and J 3 bases, leaving 11 bases between the germline ends. Germline values: CDR1 SGHTA, CDR2 FQGNSA. CDR3 coding DNA: TGTGCCAGCAGCCACGACTACTTCTACGAGCAGTACTTC. This encodes CASSHDYFYEQYF. The variable domain in full, completed from reference TRBV7-2 and TRBJ2-7, reads GAGVSQSPSNKVTEKGKDVELRCDPISGHTALYWYRQSLGQGLEFLIYFQGNSAPDKSGLPSDRFSAERTGGSVSTLTIQRTQQEDSAVYLCASSHDYFYEQYFGPGTRLTVT.

This clonotype was seen only a few times. The chain has TRBV3-1 and TRBJ2-1, with TRBD2 matching over 9 bases. This CDR3 region has 19 residues. The V gene end was trimmed by 0 bases and the J gene end by 0 bases; junction bases not matched to a gene: 9. Germline V CDR1 and CDR2: LGHDT, YNNKEL (reference sequence). This CDR3 is CASSQDEPSSGNSYNEQFF. The DNA of the CDR3 is TGTGCCAGCAGCCAAGATGAACCGTCTAGCGGGAACTCCTACAATGAGCAGTTCTTC.

This clonotype was counted a few times. The chain joins TRBV7-9 to TRBJ2-2; D ambiguous. V lost 0 bases and J 0 bases, leaving 11 bases between the germline ends. The CDR3 extends over 17 amino acids. CDR1 SEHNR and CDR2 FQNEAQ come from the germline V gene (reference sequence). CDR3 protein: CASSLARVEANTGELFF. CDR3 coding DNA: TGTGCCAGCAGCTTAGCGCGAGTAGAGGCGAACACCGGGGAGCTGTTTTTT.

This clonotype was found many times. V and J are TRBV28 and TRBJ2-7; 7 bases line up with TRBD1. This CDR3 has 15 residues. Germline loops: CDR1 MDHEN, CDR2 SYDVKM. The V gene end was trimmed by 5 bases and the J gene end by 0 bases; junction bases not matched to a gene: 7. In DNA form, the CDR3 reads TGTGCCAGCAGTCGATACAGGGGTGGCTCCTACGAGCAGTACTTC. As protein: CASSRYRGGSYEQYF.

V is TRBV20-1 and J is TRBJ2-1; no clear D gene. CDR3 length: 17 amino acids. Germline V CDR1 and CDR2: DFQATT, SNEGSKA (reference sequence). V lost 5 bases and J 3 bases, leaving 23 bases between the germline ends. The CDR3 bases are TGCAGTGCTTTAAGAGAGACTTTTTGGGTCCGCTACAATGAGCAGTTCTTC. Translated: CSALRETFWVRYNEQFF.

This clonotype was recorded a few times. The chain recombines TRBV7-2 with TRBJ2-3; 13 bases match TRBD2. With V trimmed by 3 bases and J by 4 bases, 10 bases remained unmatched. The germline V gene encodes CDR1 SGHTA and CDR2 FQGNSA. This CDR3 spans 18 amino acids. The CDR3 DNA follows: TGTGCCAGCAGCTTCTACGCCACTAGCGGGAGGGTTCCAGATACGCAGTATTTT. Protein: CASSFYATSGRVPDTQYF. Supplemented by reference TRBV7-2 and TRBJ2-3, the full variable domain reads GAGVSQSPSNKVTEKGKDVELRCDPISGHTALYWYRQSLGQGLEFLIYFQGNSAPDKSGLPSDRFSAERTGGSVSTLTIQRTQQEDSAVYLCASSFYATSGRVPDTQYFGPGTRLTVL.

The chain uses TRBV18 and TRBJ1-1; no clear D gene. The CDR3 totals 11 residues. Germline V gene lookup returns CDR1 KGHSH and CDR2 LQKENI. Trimming removed 6 bases at V and 7 bases at J, with 9 bases between. The CDR3 here is CASSPPVEAFF. DNA for the CDR3: TGTGCCAGCTCCCCCCCGGTTGAAGCTTTCTTT.

The chain links TRBV14 to TRBJ2-5, with 11 bases aligning to TRBD2. CDR3 length: 14 residues. The germline CDR1 and CDR2 sequences are SGHDN and FVKESK. V was pared by 3 bases and J by 5 bases, with 2 bases of the junction left unmatched. This CDR3 is CASSHIAGGETQYF. As DNA, the CDR3 is TGTGCCAGCAGCCACATAGCGGGAGGGGAGACCCAGTACTTC.

This clonotype was detected a few times. V is TRBV3-1 and J is TRBJ1-1; maybe TRBD1 (5 bases). V was trimmed by 4 bases and J by 5 bases, leaving 11 bases between them. Germline V lookup: CDR1 LGHDT, CDR2 YNNKEL (reference sequence). This CDR3 spans 13 amino acids. The CDR3 coding sequence is TGTGCCAGCAGCCTTGGCAGGGCAACTGAAGCTTTCTTT. It codes for CASSLGRATEAFF.

J is TRBJ1-6 and V is TRBV20-1; 7 nucleotides agree with TRBD1. The CDR3 is 14 amino acids. The germline V gene has CDR1 DFQATT and CDR2 SNEGSKA (reference sequence). After removal of 6 bases from V and 6 bases from J, the junction contained 8 bases not matched to a gene. Here the CDR3 DNA reads TGCAGTGCAGATGGACAGGCGATTAATTCACCCCTCCACTTT. This codes for CSADGQAINSPLHF.

This clonotype was observed a handful of times. The V gene is TRBV18, the J gene TRBJ2-7, with 11 bases matching TRBD1. This CDR3 comprises 17 residues. Looked up from germline, CDR1 is KGHSH and CDR2 is LQKENI. With 0 bases clipped from V and 3 bases from J, the junction kept 7 bases outside the gene matches. CDR3 residues: CASSPPFRTGGIYEQYF. The CDR3 bases are TGTGCCAGCTCACCACCTTTCCGGACAGGGGGCATCTACGAGCAGTACTTC.

The sample holds a few counts of this clonotype. V usage is TRBV9 and J usage is TRBJ2-6; D uncertain. Trimming cost V 0 bases and J 0 bases, with 10 bases left between them. Germline V gene data show CDR1 as SGDLS and CDR2 as YYNGEE. The CDR3 covers 17 residues. Here the CDR3 DNA reads TGTGCCAGCAGCGTAGTTCCATCAGTCTCTGGGGCCAACGTCCTGACTTTC. Translated: CASSVVPSVSGANVLTF.

The chain combines TRBV5-4 with TRBJ1-2, with D tentatively TRBD1 (5 bases). Trimming pared 6 bases from V and 2 bases from J, leaving 14 bases between. Germline loops: CDR1 SGHNT, CDR2 YYREEE (reference sequence). This CDR3 is built from 14 residues. CDR3 bases: TGTGCCAGCACCCCCGAGCCAGGGAACTATGGCTACACCTTC. Residues: CASTPEPGNYGYTF.

This sequence joins TRBV5-6 and TRBJ2-1; unclear D gene. V gave up 7 bases and J gave up 0 bases, with 8 bases separating them. The germline V gene encodes CDR1 SGHDT and CDR2 YYEEEE. The CDR3 has 13 residues. The DNA of the CDR3 is TGTGCCAGCCGGCCCAGCTCCTACAATGAGCAGTTCTTC. As protein: CASRPSSYNEQFF.

This clonotype was counted a few times. CDR3 sequence (DNA): TGCGCCAGCAGCCACGGGACAGGCCCCTACGAGCAGTACTTC. It translates to CASSHGTGPYEQYF. This sequence joins TRBV4-1 and TRBJ2-7, with 8 bases aligning to TRBD1. Germline CDR1 and CDR2: MGHRA and YSYEKL. The CDR3 is 14 amino acids. J lost 2 bases, V lost 3 bases, and 3 bases had no gene match.

J is TRBJ2-5 and V is TRBV12-5; 12 nucleotides agree with TRBD2. This CDR3 contains 15 residues. The V segment lost 8 bases and the J segment 5 bases; nucleotides outside the gene matches: 9. The germline V gene has CDR1 LGHNT and CDR2 FRNRAP. CDR3 in DNA: TGTGCTAGTTCCGGGCTAGCGGGAGGGATGGAGACCCAGTACTTC. It yields the protein CASSGLAGGMETQYF.

V is TRBV19 and J is TRBJ2-3, with D tentatively TRBD2 (6 bases). Germline CDR1 is LNHDA and CDR2 is SQIVND (reference sequence). Trimming cost V 3 bases and J 5 bases, with 12 bases left between them. CDR3 length: 14 amino acids. The CDR3 is CASSMVGGRDTQYF. CDR3 in DNA: TGTGCCAGTAGTATGGTGGGAGGTAGAGATACGCAGTATTTT.

This clonotype was observed a few times. This rearrangement joins TRBV28 to TRBJ2-1; D gene uncertain. Germline CDR1 and CDR2: MDHEN and SYDVKM. The CDR3 length is 16 residues. Trimming removed 4 bases from V and 0 bases from J, with 13 bases in between. Here the CDR3 reads CASSSMTPSSYNEQFF. CDR3 sequence (DNA): TGTGCCAGCAGTTCGATGACTCCTAGCTCCTACAATGAGCAGTTCTTC.

This clonotype has more than one count but fewer than ten. This rearrangement joins TRBV11-2 to TRBJ2-3, with 13 bases aligning to TRBD2. The CDR3 consists of 19 residues. Germline-derived CDR1 and CDR2 are SGHAT and FQNNGV. The V segment lost 6 bases and the J segment 0 bases; nucleotides outside the gene matches: 12. CDR3 nucleotide sequence: TGTGCCAGCAGAGTGACTAGCGGGAGGAGGTTGGGGAGCACAGATACGCAGTATTTT. The encoded protein is CASRVTSGRRLGSTDTQYF.